The 7 T cell receptor beta chains presented below share a single source sample, sequenced in a study of T-cell memory formation after mild COVID-19. TCRdb itself ran the 5' RACE reads through MiXCR, one entry per CDR3 protein. Of roughly 450,000 distinct CDR3 sequences listed, about a sixth are singletons. Sequencing used PBMCs or a T cell subset sorted from them (not recorded which). These receptors were taken from a man aged 18 to 29 who had mild COVID-19 (a few samples of this study predate the infection). Cell type and time point are not known.

The sample holds a few counts of this clonotype. For the CDR3, the DNA is TGTGCCAGCAGCTTAGAGATCAGTTCGGGATCACCCCTCCACTTT. It is translated as CASSLEISSGSPLHF. The J gene is TRBJ1-6, the V gene TRBV7-2, with D unclear. Germline V lookup: CDR1 SGHTA, CDR2 FQGNSA. This CDR3 is 15 amino acids long. Trimming pared 1 base from V and 10 bases from J, leaving 14 bases between.

The chain uses TRBV5-1 and TRBJ2-3, with 7 bases lining up with TRBD1. Per the germline V gene, CDR1 is SGHRS and CDR2 is YFSETQ. J gave up 2 bases and V 3 bases, and 9 bases lay outside the gene matches. CDR3 length: 16 residues. CDR3 loop: CASSSTGTQHTDTQYF. The CDR3 region has the DNA TGCGCCAGCAGCTCGACAGGGACCCAGCACACAGATACGCAGTATTTT.

About this clonotype: Being one base from a much bigger clone, this may be a read error. The gene calls are TRBV7-9 and TRBJ1-2; 9 bases map to TRBD1. There are 16 residues in the CDR3. The germline V gene encodes CDR1 SEHNR and CDR2 FQNEAQ (reference sequence). V dropped 2 bases and J dropped 7; count of bases not matched to a gene: 11. CDR3 nucleotide sequence: TGTGCCAGCAGCTTACAAAAAAGTACAGGGGGCTGTGGCTACACCTTC. This translates into CASSLQKSTGGCGYTF.

The V call is TRBV3-1, the J call TRBJ2-3, with a weak D call TRBD1 (5 bases). This CDR3 is built from 13 residues. Trimming removed 2 bases from V and 10 bases from J, with 13 bases in between. CDR1 and CDR2 from the germline V gene are LGHDT and YNNKEL (reference sequence). The CDR3 sequence: CASSQQTAAAQYF. The CDR3 DNA follows: TGTGCCAGCAGCCAACAGACAGCCGCTGCGCAGTATTTT.

The V and J genes are TRBV20-1 and TRBJ2-5, with D possibly matching TRBD1 (5 bases). V lost 1 base, J lost 4 bases, and 16 bases lay in between. Germline CDR1 reads DFQATT; CDR2 reads SNEGSKA (reference sequence). The CDR3 runs 15 residues. The DNA of the CDR3 is TGCAGTGCTAGAGGGACGCAGGGTTCCGCAGAGACCCAGTACTTC. As protein: CSARGTQGSAETQYF.

The chain carries TRBV4-2 and TRBJ2-2; D perhaps matches TRBD2 (5 bases). Germline loops: CDR1 LGHNA, CDR2 YNFKEQ. The CDR3 is 14 amino acids. Trimming stripped 4 bases from V and 5 bases from J, with 11 bases between. The CDR3 DNA reads TGTGCCAGCAGCCTTGGACTCTTGACCGGGGAGCTGTTTTTT. Translated, it gives CASSLGLLTGELFF.

This clonotype was counted only a few times. This chain uses TRBV7-3 with TRBJ2-7; D is possibly TRBD1 or TRBD2 (6 bases each). The V gene's germline CDR1 is SGHTA and CDR2 FQGTGA. Deletions cut 2 bases from V and 5 bases from J, with 16 bases between. The CDR3 consists of 15 residues. CDR3 residues: CASSLGVSGEDEQYF. As DNA, the CDR3 is TGTGCCAGCAGCTTAGGTGTCTCAGGGGAGGACGAGCAGTACTTC.